The 29 T cell receptor beta chains below all came from one sample that was sequenced in a study of T cell clonality in common variable immunodeficiency. Method: immunoSEQ multiplex PCR; TCRdb's copy keeps in-frame clones and lacks some. The record shows 40,000 to 65,000 clones for this sample, with no singletons present. Sequencing was performed on peripheral blood mononuclear cells. These receptors came from a person aged 18 to 75 in good health.

This clone showed up many times. The read terminates 3 residues ahead of where the CDR3 ends, so the germline J gene completes it. This sequence joins TRBV14 and TRBJ1-1; D is unresolved. V was clipped by 3 bases and J by 1 base, with 6 bases between them. The CDR3 is 13 amino acids. Germline CDR1 and CDR2: SGHDN and FVKESK. The part of the CDR3 DNA that was read is TGTGCCAGCAGCCAGGGCCGGAACACTGAA. Encoded protein: CASSQGRNTE. In full, the CDR3 is CASSQGRNTEAFF.

The sample holds many counts of this clone. The read comes to an end 3 residues before the CDR3 does, leaving the germline J gene to fill in the end. This chain links TRBV18 with TRBJ1-2, with D possibly matching TRBD1 (6 bases). Germline CDR1 and CDR2: KGHSH and LQKENI. This CDR3 spans 12 amino acids. The part of the CDR3 DNA that was read is TGTGCCAGCTCAACAGGGACTATGGGC. Residues: CASSTGTMG. The whole CDR3 reads CASSTGTMGYTF.

This clone showed up many times. CDR3 DNA, as far as it was read: TGCGCCTCACGGGACTCCCGCCTACCCGGGGAG. This encodes CASRDSRLPGE. The whole CDR3 region reads CASRDSRLPGELFF. The chain carries TRBV10-1 and TRBJ2-2; a possible D gene is TRBD2 (6 bases). The observed sequence ends 3 residues before the CDR3 terminus, with the missing tail filled in from the germline J gene. Trimming removed 11 bases at V and 6 bases at J, with 19 bases between. CDR3 length: 14 amino acids. CDR1 is WNHNN, CDR2 SYGVQD, per germline (reference sequence).

Worth noting for this clone: The read halts 3 residues ahead of the CDR3 end, with the missing end drawn from the germline J gene. J is TRBJ2-4 and V is TRBV7-2, with a possible D match to TRBD1 (6 bases). This CDR3 comprises 15 residues. Germline CDR1 reads SGHTA; CDR2 reads FQGNSA. The CDR3 spells CASSSWTANNYGQYF. The sequenced CDR3 bases are TGTGCCAGCAGCTCGTGGACAGCAAATAACTATGGT.

This clone was observed a few times. The read comes to an end 3 residues before the CDR3 does, leaving the germline J gene to fill in the end. The J gene is TRBJ1-5, the V gene TRBV7-8; 8 bases agree with TRBD1. Germline values: CDR1 SGHVS, CDR2 FQNEAQ. The CDR3 spans 15 residues. V lost 5 bases and J lost 7; bases outside the gene matches: 10. The sequenced CDR3 bases are TGTGCCAGCAGCACACGGACAGGGCCGAGGCAGCCC. It is translated as CASSTRTGPRQP. The whole CDR3 protein is CASSTRTGPRQPQHF.

This clone was seen repeatedly, ten times or more. Sequencing ends 3 residues short of the CDR3 end; the germline J gene provides the rest. V is TRBV6-2 or TRBV6-3 and J is TRBJ2-7, with 8 bases lining up with TRBD2. Trimming at V came to 6 bases and at J to 4 bases, leaving 14 bases not matched to a gene. Germline CDR1 reads MNHEY; CDR2 reads SVGEGT. The CDR3 is made up of 16 amino acids. The CDR3 loop is CASRSAGEVVYYEQYF. The CDR3 bases that were read are TGTGCCAGCAGATCAGCGGGAGAGGTCGTATATTACGAG.

At least ten counts were recorded for this clone. The read halts 3 residues ahead of the CDR3 end, with the missing end drawn from the germline J gene. This chain links TRBV5-1 with TRBJ2-7, with 10 bases fitting TRBD1. Germline V gives CDR1 SGHRS, CDR2 YFSETQ. V shed 3 bases and J 3 bases; nucleotides not matched to a gene: 3. The CDR3 totals 14 residues. CDR3 DNA, as far as it was read: TGCGCCAGCAGCTCCCGGGACAGGGGCTACGAG. This gives the protein CASSSRDRGYE. The entire CDR3 is CASSSRDRGYEQYF.

This clone was seen repeatedly, ten times or more. An end of the junction differs from the germline gene, which may be a read error. The read ends 3 residues early relative to the CDR3; the germline J gene fills the gap. This chain joins TRBV4-2 and TRBJ2-2, with D perhaps TRBD1 (6 bases). The germline V gene encodes CDR1 LGHNA and CDR2 YNFKEQ. The CDR3 loop spans 15 amino acids. CDR3 DNA, as far as it was read: TGCGCCAGCAGCGCACCTAGGGGGACCACCGGGGAG. Protein: CASSAPRGTTGE. The entire CDR3 protein is CASSAPRGTTGELFF.

Only a few counts were recorded for this clone. With the read ending 3 residues before the CDR3 end, the germline J gene is used to fill in that end. The chain recombines TRBV7-2 with TRBJ2-3; no clear D. There are 15 residues in the CDR3. CDR1 is SGHTA and CDR2 is FQGNSA in the germline V gene. CDR3 DNA (partial): TGTGCCAGCAGCCAGGAGCCACAACTCCAAGAGACG. Translation gives CASSQEPQLQET. The full CDR3 protein reads CASSQEPQLQETQYF. The variable domain in full, with the rest retrieved from reference TRBV7-2 and TRBJ2-3, is GAGVSQSPSNKVTEKGKDVELRCDPISGHTALYWYRQSLGQGLEFLIYFQGNSAPDKSGLPSDRFSAERTGGSVSTLTIQRTQQEDSAVYLCASSQEPQLQETQYFGPGTRLTVL.

At least ten counts were recorded for this clone. CDR3: CASSSVYAGGPYNEQFF. CDR3 DNA (partial): TGTGCCAGCAGTTCCGTTTATGCGGGAGGTCCCTACAATGAG. V gene TRBV27 combines with J gene TRBJ2-1; 8 bases align to TRBD2. The DNA ends 3 residues before the CDR3 does, and the rest of the CDR3 is filled in from the germline J gene. Germline V gene lookup returns CDR1 MNHEY and CDR2 SMNVEV (reference sequence). J was trimmed by 2 bases and V by 4 bases; bases with no gene match: 10. This CDR3 comprises 17 residues.

This clone was counted at least ten times. The CDR3 end is not reached by the read, which stops 3 residues before it; the germline J gene fills it in. The rearrangement uses TRBV3-1 (or the pseudogene TRBV3-2) and TRBJ1-1, with D unresolved. Germline loops: CDR1 LGHDT, CDR2 YNNKEL (reference sequence). The CDR3 consists of 13 residues. Trimming took off 4 bases at V and 4 bases at J, with 10 bases between the two ends. CDR3 sequence: CASSRTQFTEAFF. The covered CDR3 bases are TGTGCCAGCAGCCGCACACAGTTCACTGAA.

This clone appeared many times. Read coverage stops 3 residues before the CDR3 terminus; the germline J gene supplies the remainder. The V gene is TRBV7-2, the J gene TRBJ2-7; 10 bases fit TRBD2. Germline values: CDR1 SGHTA, CDR2 FQGNSA. The CDR3 extends over 15 amino acids. Trimming at V came to 5 bases and at J to 5 bases, leaving 9 bases not matched to a gene. The sequenced part of the CDR3 DNA is TGTGCCAGCAGCCTCCGGACTAGCGGTTTTGACGAG. This codes for CASSLRTSGFDE. Given in full, the CDR3 is CASSLRTSGFDEQYF. Full variable domain (rest looked up from reference TRBV7-2 and TRBJ2-7): GAGVSQSPSNKVTEKGKDVELRCDPISGHTALYWYRQSLGQGLEFLIYFQGNSAPDKSGLPSDRFSAERTGGSVSTLTIQRTQQEDSAVYLCASSLRTSGFDEQYFGPGTRLTVT.

This clone was seen many times. The read terminates 3 residues before the CDR3 end, so the remaining end is supplied by the germline J gene. The J gene is TRBJ2-3, the V gene TRBV24-1, with a possible D match to TRBD1 (6 bases). This CDR3 spans 18 amino acids. Trimming left V 1 base short and J 4 bases short, with 20 bases between. Germline V gives CDR1 KGHDR, CDR2 SFDVKD. Partial CDR3 DNA: TGTGCCACCAGTGATTTCACCTCGACAGGCCCCAAGGCAGATACG. Protein: CATSDFTSTGPKADT. The full CDR3 sequence reads CATSDFTSTGPKADTQYF.

Worth noting for this clone: The read falls 3 residues short of the CDR3 end, and the missing part is taken from the germline J gene. J is TRBJ2-2 and V is TRBV6-2 or TRBV6-3, with 7 bases lining up with TRBD1. The CDR3 runs to 14 residues. The V gene's germline CDR1 is MNHEY and CDR2 SVGEGT. The sequenced CDR3 bases are TGTGCCAGCAGTTACGAGGGGGCAACTTCACCG. This encodes CASSYEGATSP. The CDR3 in its entirety is CASSYEGATSPLFF.

This clone was observed many times. The DNA ends 3 residues before the CDR3 does, and the rest of the CDR3 is filled in from the germline J gene. V usage is TRBV5-6 and J usage is TRBJ2-3; 7 nucleotides align to TRBD2. The germline V gene encodes CDR1 SGHDT and CDR2 YYEEEE. The length of the CDR3 is 15 residues. The trim removed 0 bases at V and 4 bases at J, leaving 5 bases unmatched. The CDR3 protein is CASSLVAGVADTQYF. The CDR3 bases that were read are TGTGCCAGCAGCTTGGTCGCGGGAGTCGCAGATACG.

This clone showed up many times. Read data end 3 residues before the CDR3 end; the end is taken from the germline J gene. The chain combines TRBV20-1 with TRBJ1-4; D might be TRBD1 (5 bases). Germline lookup yields CDR1 DFQATT and CDR2 SNEGSKA (reference sequence). This CDR3 has 14 residues. V was shortened by 0 bases and J by 3 bases, with 8 bases between the two germline ends. The CDR3 region is CSARDRGPNEKLFF. The covered CDR3 bases are TGCAGTGCTAGAGATAGGGGCCCTAATGAAAAA.

This clone was seen repeatedly, ten times or more. Sequencing ends 3 residues short of the CDR3 end; the germline J gene provides the rest. The V and J genes are TRBV11-2 and TRBJ2-2; 9 positions match TRBD1. Germline values: CDR1 SGHAT, CDR2 FQNNGV. The CDR3 consists of 14 residues. With 3 bases clipped from V and 6 bases from J, the junction kept 2 bases outside the gene matches. The CDR3 sequence: CASSLGTGSGELFF. CDR3 DNA (partial): TGTGCCAGCAGCTTGGGGACAGGGTCCGGGGAG.

This clone was found many times. The part of the CDR3 DNA that was read is TGTGCCTGGAGGAAGGGGGGC. It yields the protein CAWRKGG. In full, the CDR3 is CAWRKGGYTF. V and J are TRBV30 and TRBJ1-2, with TRBD1 as a possible D gene (5 bases). The CDR3 end is not reached by the read, which stops 3 residues before it; the germline J gene fills it in. From germline, CDR1 is GTSNPN and CDR2 SVGIG (reference sequence). The CDR3 totals 10 residues. The full variable domain, completed using reference TRBV30 and TRBJ1-2, is SQTIHQWPATLVQPVGSPLSLECTVEGTSNPNLYWYRQAAGRGLQLLFYSVGIGQISSEVPQNLSASRPQDRQFILSSKKLLLSDSGFYLCAWRKGGYTFGSGTRLTVV.

This clone showed up many times. Read sequence stops 3 residues before the CDR3 end, and the germline J gene provides the missing end. The rearrangement joins TRBV5-1 to TRBJ2-7; 11 positions match TRBD2. The CDR3 is 17 amino acids. The J segment lost 1 base and the V segment lost 4 bases, leaving 10 bases of the junction unmatched. CDR1 is SGHRS, CDR2 YFSETQ, per germline. The sequenced part of the CDR3 DNA is TGCGCCAGCAGCCGGCTAGCGGGGGGCCCCGGATCCTACGAG. Protein product: CASSRLAGGPGSYE. The entire CDR3 reads CASSRLAGGPGSYEQYF.

This clone was seen repeatedly, ten times or more. The CDR3 end falls 3 residues outside the read, so it is completed with the germline J gene. The chain carries TRBV19 and TRBJ2-2; D remains unclear. V was pared by 5 bases and J by 5 bases, with 9 bases between. The germline gives CDR1 LNHDA, CDR2 SQIVND (reference sequence). CDR3 length: 13 amino acids. The CDR3 loop is CASSFGATGELFF. The sequenced CDR3 bases are TGTGCCAGTAGTTTCGGAGCGACCGGGGAG. Looking up the rest from reference TRBV19 and TRBJ2-2 gives the full variable domain: DGGITQSPKYLFRKEGQNVTLSCEQNLNHDAMYWYRQDPGQGLRLIYYSQIVNDFQKGDIAEGYSVSREKKESFPLTVTSAQKNPTAFYLCASSFGATGELFFGEGSRLTVL.

Concerning this clone: The read terminates 3 residues before the CDR3 end, so the remaining end is supplied by the germline J gene. The rearrangement joins TRBV2 to TRBJ2-2, with TRBD1 identical over 7 bases. Germline CDR1 reads SNHLY; CDR2 reads FYNNEI. The CDR3 runs to 14 residues. CDR3 DNA (partial): TGTGCCAGCGAAATCGGGACAGCTAATGAAAAG. It is translated as CASEIGTANEK. The entire CDR3 protein is CASEIGTANEKLFF.

In the case of this clone: The read stops 3 residues short of the end of the CDR3; the missing end is completed from the germline J gene. The chain recombines TRBV7-2 with TRBJ1-2; a possible D gene is TRBD1 (6 bases). V was shortened by 4 bases and J by 6 bases, with 18 bases between the two germline ends. The CDR3 contains 15 residues. Per germline, CDR1 SGHTA and CDR2 FQGNSA. The CDR3 loop is CASSSQSTGLDGYTF. The sequenced CDR3 bases are TGTGCCAGCAGCTCCCAATCCACAGGGTTGGATGGC.

The table lists this clone with a few counts. The read terminates 3 residues before the CDR3 end, so the remaining end is supplied by the germline J gene. The chain combines TRBV16 with TRBJ2-1, with 9 bases fitting TRBD1. The germline gives CDR1 KGHSY, CDR2 FQNENV. V lost 3 bases and J lost 6; bases outside the gene matches: 12. CDR3 length: 17 residues. Incomplete CDR3 DNA: TGTGCCAGCAGCCATGCTCTTGGGACAGGGATGATCAATGAG. It codes for CASSHALGTGMINE. The complete CDR3 sequence is CASSHALGTGMINEQFF.

Regarding this clone: Sequencing ends 3 residues short of the CDR3 end; the germline J gene provides the rest. The chain has TRBV2 and TRBJ1-4; D is unresolved. V dropped 4 bases and J dropped 0 bases, with 12 bases sitting between them. Germline assignment: CDR1 SNHLY and CDR2 FYNNEI. The CDR3 has 16 residues. The covered CDR3 bases are TGTGCCAGCAGTGGAGAGGACTTAGCAACTAATGAAAAA. Translation gives CASSGEDLATNEK. From start to end, the CDR3 is CASSGEDLATNEKLFF.

This clone was counted ten times or more. The read ends 3 residues shy of where the CDR3 ends; the end is completed using the germline J gene. The gene calls are TRBV6-1 and TRBJ1-1; 7 nucleotides match TRBD1. V lost 0 bases to trimming and J lost 6 bases; unmatched junction nucleotides: 10. This CDR3 region has 16 residues. Germline CDR1 MNHNS, CDR2 SASEGT. The CDR3 protein is CASSEAGQAGFAEAFF. The CDR3 bases that were read are TGTGCCAGCAGTGAAGCTGGACAGGCCGGGTTCGCTGAA.

This clone appeared many times. The CDR3 goes on 3 residues after the read ends, and that part is filled in from the germline J gene. V is TRBV6-2 or TRBV6-3 and J is TRBJ1-2, with D perhaps matching TRBD1 (6 bases). CDR1 is MNHEY, CDR2 SVGEGT, per germline. CDR3 length equals 15 residues. Trimming took off 6 bases at V and 2 bases at J, with 16 bases between the two ends. CDR3 region: CASSSREGENYGYTF. The CDR3 bases that were read are TGTGCCAGCAGCTCCAGGGAGGGGGAAAACTATGGC.

This clone was counted at least ten times. The read terminates 3 residues before the CDR3 end, so the remaining end is supplied by the germline J gene. The J gene is TRBJ1-2, the V gene TRBV6-2 or TRBV6-3, with a weak D call TRBD1 (6 bases). This CDR3 has 13 amino acids. The germline V and J ends were trimmed by 4 bases and 4 bases, with 10 bases remaining between them. CDR1 and CDR2 from the germline V gene are MNHEY and SVGEGT. The CDR3 bases that were read are TGTGCCAGCAGTTTACAGGGATCCTATGGC. Amino acid sequence: CASSLQGSYG. The full CDR3 sequence reads CASSLQGSYGYTF.

This clone showed up many times. The read stops 3 residues short of the end of the CDR3; the missing end is completed from the germline J gene. The chain joins TRBV18 to TRBJ1-4; a weak D match, TRBD1 (5 bases). This CDR3 comprises 15 residues. Germline lookup yields CDR1 KGHSH and CDR2 LQKENI. V lost 3 bases and J lost 3, with 11 bases in between. This CDR3 reads CASSPGTGANEKLFF. The sequenced CDR3 bases are TGTGCCAGCTCACCCGGGACGGGGGCTAATGAAAAA.

On this clone: Sequencing ends 3 residues short of the CDR3 end; the germline J gene provides the rest. The chain combines TRBV19 with TRBJ2-1; unclear D gene. Germline CDR1 is LNHDA and CDR2 is SQIVND (reference sequence). V gave up 2 bases and J gave up 7 bases, with 3 bases separating them. The CDR3 is made up of 11 amino acids. CDR3 bases read: TGTGCCAGTAGTATAACAAATGAG. Its protein product is CASSITNE. The CDR3 in full is CASSITNEQFF.